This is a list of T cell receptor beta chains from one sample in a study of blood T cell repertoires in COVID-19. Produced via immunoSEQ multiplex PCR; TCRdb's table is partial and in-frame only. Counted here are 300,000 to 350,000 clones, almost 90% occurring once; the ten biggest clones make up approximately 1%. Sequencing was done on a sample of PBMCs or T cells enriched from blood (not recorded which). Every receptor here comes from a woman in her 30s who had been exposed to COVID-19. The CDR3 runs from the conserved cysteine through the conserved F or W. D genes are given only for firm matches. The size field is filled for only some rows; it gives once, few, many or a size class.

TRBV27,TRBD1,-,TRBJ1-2,TGTGCCAGATCGGACAGGTATGGCTACACCTTC,CARSDRYGYTF
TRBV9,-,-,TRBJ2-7,TGTGCCAGCAGCGTAGGAAGGGGCACCTCCTACGAGCAGTACTTC,CASSVGRGTSYEQYF
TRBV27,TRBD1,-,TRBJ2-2,TGTGCCAGCAGTTCTGGGACAGGGAAGGTGGCCGGGGAGCTGTTTTTT,CASSSGTGKVAGELFF
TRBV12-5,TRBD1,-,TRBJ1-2,TGTGCTAGTGGTTCTGGACAGGGCCTGGGCTACACCTTC,CASGSGQGLGYTF
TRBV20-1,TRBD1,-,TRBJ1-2,TGCAGTGCTAGTAGACAGGGGTATGGCTACACCTTC,CSASRQGYGYTF
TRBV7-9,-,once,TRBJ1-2,TGTGCCAGCAGCTTCAAAGAGGACACGTATGGCTACACCTTC,CASSFKEDTYGYTF
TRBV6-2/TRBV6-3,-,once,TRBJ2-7,TGTGCCAGCAGTCCCACAGAGACCTACGAGCAGTACTTC,CASSPTETYEQYF
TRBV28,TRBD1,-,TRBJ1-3,TGTGCCAGCAGGATCGGGGACAGACTCTCTGGAAACACCATATATTTT,CASRIGDRLSGNTIYF
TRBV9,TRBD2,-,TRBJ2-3,TGTGCCAGCAGCGTAGCTGGGAGCGGGAGGGGCGATACGCAGTATTTT,CASSVAGSGRGDTQYF
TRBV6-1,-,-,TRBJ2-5,TGTGCCAGCAGTGAAAGGAGGAGTCCCCAAGAGACCCAGTACTTC,CASSERRSPQETQYF
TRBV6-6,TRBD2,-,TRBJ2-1,TGTGCCAGCAGTCCTACTAGCGGGAGGCGGAGCTCCTACAATGAGCAGTTCTTC,CASSPTSGRRSSYNEQFF
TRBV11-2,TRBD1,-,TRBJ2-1,TGTGCCAGCAGCTTAGTAGGGGGCGCGAGCGGTGAGCAGTTCTTC,CASSLVGGASGEQFF
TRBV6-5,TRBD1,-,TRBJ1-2,TGTGCCAGCAGCCGGGACAGGGGTGACGGCTACACCTTC,CASSRDRGDGYTF
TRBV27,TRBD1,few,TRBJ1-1,TGTGCCAGCAGTAGGACAGGGTGGAACACTGAAGCTTTCTTT,CASSRTGWNTEAFF
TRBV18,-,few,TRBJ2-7,TGTGCCAGCTCGCCTGTCACGGGGGAGCAGTACTTC,CASSPVTGEQYF
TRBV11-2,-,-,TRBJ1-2,TGTGCCAGCAGCCTCGGGGGGGGAGGTGGCTACACCTTC,CASSLGGGGGYTF
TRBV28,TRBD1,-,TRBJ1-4,TGTGCCAGCAGTGAAGACAGGGGAAGAGAAAAACTGTTTTTT,CASSEDRGREKLFF
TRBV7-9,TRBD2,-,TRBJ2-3,TGTGCCAGCAGCCCCACCAGCCTAGCGGGGAACACAGATACGCAGTATTTT,CASSPTSLAGNTDTQYF
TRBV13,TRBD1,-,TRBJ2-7,TGTGCCAGCAGCTCCCCGCCCGACAGGGCCTACGAGCAGTACTTC,CASSSPPDRAYEQYF
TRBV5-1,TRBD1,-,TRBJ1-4,TGCGCCAGCAGCCCCCGACAGGGGGGAGATGAAAAACTGTTTTTT,CASSPRQGGDEKLFF
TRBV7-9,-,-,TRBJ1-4,TGTGCCAGCAGCTTTCCCCTAGGGGGAATAGCTGAAAAACTGTTTTTT,CASSFPLGGIAEKLFF
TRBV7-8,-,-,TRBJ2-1,TGTGCCAGCAGCCCTGGCGGGCGGCACTACAATGAGCAGTTCTTC,CASSPGGRHYNEQFF